The present T cell receptor beta chain was sequenced within a study of blood T cell repertoires in COVID-19. Turning to the study itself: Samples came from the United States, Italy and Spain, spanning acute and convalescent COVID-19.

The length of the CDR3 is 14 residues. Germline-derived CDR1 and CDR2 are MNHEY and SVGEGT. J was trimmed by 7 bases and V by 2 bases; bases with no gene match: 5. The data were produced by immunoSEQ multiplex PCR, yet TCRdb's version contains in-frame clones alone and is incomplete. The table includes a few hundred thousand clones, about 86% detected once. This TCR was sampled from a woman aged 50 to 65 with acute or convalescent COVID-19. Sequences were obtained from peripheral blood. The chain recombines TRBV6-2 or TRBV6-3 with TRBJ1-2; the match to TRBD1 covers 9 bases. The CDR3 sequence is CASSYRDRDIGYTF. The DNA for the CDR3 is TGTGCCAGCAGTTACCGGGACAGGGATATTGGCTACACCTTC.